The 18 T cell receptor beta chains presented below share a single source sample, sequenced in a study of T cell responses to AZD1222 COVID-19 vaccine (dated by TCRdb to about 2021). The library was obtained by the immunoSEQ multiplex PCR assay. TCRdb took over this immuneACCESS table, retaining in-frame rearrangements with V and J assigned. Such tables are incomplete; in checked studies, under half of the missing clones stem from an unresolved V gene, and the remainder is unexplained. For this sample the table gives fewer than 200,000 clones, of which roughly 88% were detected only once. Around a tenth of the sample lies in the top ten. Sample time point, as interpreted from the label and publication: about 28 days (+/-7) after the second vaccine dose. The source material was peripheral blood, sampled 28 days after the second AZD1222 dose. The origin of the receptors is an adult who received the AZD1222 COVID-19 vaccine.

The CDR3 DNA reads TGTGCCAGCAGCGTAGACCCACTGGCGGGGGCCAACAATGAGCAGTTCTTC. The encoded protein is CASSVDPLAGANNEQFF. The chain joins TRBV9 to TRBJ2-1, with a weak D call TRBD2 (7 bases). With 0 bases removed from V and 5 bases from J, the gap between germline ends came to 18 bases. Germline assignment: CDR1 SGDLS and CDR2 YYNGEE. This CDR3 has 17 residues.

The CDR3 region has the DNA TGTGCCAGCAGTTACGGGGCTTTGAACACTGAAGCTTTCTTT. Its translation is CASSYGALNTEAFF. V usage is TRBV6-6 and J usage is TRBJ1-1, with D possibly matching TRBD1 (5 bases). The V gene's germline CDR1 is MNHNY and CDR2 SVGAGI (reference sequence). The CDR3 sequence is 14 residues long. V lost 2 bases to trimming and J lost 0 bases, with 7 bases between them.

The chain joins TRBV28 to TRBJ2-7, with a possible D match to TRBD1 (5 bases). The germline V gene encodes CDR1 MDHEN and CDR2 SYDVKM. This CDR3 is 13 amino acids long. The V end lost 3 bases, the J end lost 6 bases, and 12 bases lay between the germline ends. The DNA of the CDR3 is TGTGCCAGCAGTTTGGGCAGGGTCCCCGAGCAGTACTTC. Its protein is CASSLGRVPEQYF.

This chain uses TRBV14 with TRBJ1-3; D unresolved. This CDR3 is built from 14 residues. V shed 4 bases and J shed 0 bases, with 7 bases lying between them. Germline V CDR1 and CDR2: SGHDN, FVKESK. Here the CDR3 reads CASSRGISGNTIYF. The CDR3 DNA sequence: TGTGCCAGCAGCCGGGGAATCTCTGGAAACACCATATATTTT.

V gene TRBV5-8 combines with J gene TRBJ1-6; the match to TRBD1 covers 8 bases. Trimming took 6 bases from V and 1 from J; bases not matched to a gene: 12. CDR3 length: 18 residues. Germline V gene lookup returns CDR1 SGHTS and CDR2 YDEGEE. The CDR3 region is CASKRGRGLGSYNSPLHF. CDR3 DNA: TGTGCCAGCAAGAGGGGCAGGGGGCTCGGGTCCTATAATTCACCCCTCCACTTT.

The V and J genes are TRBV6-1 and TRBJ2-5; 11 bases match TRBD2. V trimming: 4 bases; J trimming: 5 bases; junction bases outside the gene matches: 9. There are 16 residues in the CDR3. The germline V gene encodes CDR1 MNHNS and CDR2 SASEGT. CDR3 sequence: CASSGLAGGRGETQYF. The CDR3 coding sequence is TGTGCCAGCAGTGGTCTAGCGGGGGGAAGGGGGGAGACCCAGTACTTC.

CDR3 amino acids: CASSQERNSPLHF. CDR3 nucleotide sequence: TGTGCCAGCAGCCAAGAGCGTAATTCACCCCTCCACTTT. This chain uses TRBV3-1 (or the pseudogene TRBV3-2) with TRBJ1-6, with unresolved D. Looked up from germline, CDR1 is LGHDT and CDR2 is YNNKEL (reference sequence). The CDR3 is 13 amino acids. Trimming removed 0 bases at V and 6 bases at J, with 3 bases between.

This sequence joins TRBV7-6 and TRBJ2-7; D unresolved. Trimming took 4 bases from V and 7 from J, leaving 14 bases between them. CDR1 is SGHVS and CDR2 is FNYEAQ in the germline V gene. The CDR3 is 13 residues long. The CDR3 region is CASSSPGLSEQYF. The CDR3 DNA is TGTGCCAGCAGCTCCCCCGGCCTGTCAGAGCAGTACTTC.

A single count supports this clone. This sequence joins TRBV18 and TRBJ1-6; no clear D gene. Germline V gives CDR1 KGHSH, CDR2 LQKENI. The CDR3 is 14 amino acids. V lost 4 bases and J 7 bases, leaving 11 bases between the germline ends. CDR3 DNA sequence: TGTGCCAGCTCACTATCGGTGCCCAATTCACCCCTCCACTTT. Protein sequence: CASSLSVPNSPLHF.

This chain joins TRBV24-1 and TRBJ2-1; perhaps TRBD2 as D (5 bases). CDR3 length: 14 residues. With 4 bases removed from V and 5 bases from J, the gap between germline ends came to 11 bases. CDR1 is KGHDR and CDR2 is SFDVKD in the germline V gene. The CDR3 region has the DNA TGTGCCACCAGTGACTGGGTCGGGAACAATGAGCAGTTCTTC. Encoded protein: CATSDWVGNNEQFF.

This chain uses TRBV28 with TRBJ1-6; 7 bases line up with TRBD1. Germline lookup yields CDR1 MDHEN and CDR2 SYDVKM. V shed 5 bases, J shed 7 bases, and the junction held 5 bases outside the gene matches. The CDR3 covers 14 residues. The CDR3 coding sequence is TGTGCCAGCAGTGGTGGACAGGAGAATTCACCCCTCCACTTT. Translating gives CASSGGQENSPLHF.

In nucleotides, the CDR3 is TGTGCCAGCAGTTTGGTTGGACAGATGAACACTGAAGCTTTCTTT. This sequence encodes CASSLVGQMNTEAFF. The chain is built from TRBV28 and TRBJ1-1; the D gene is possibly TRBD1 (6 bases). There are 15 residues in the CDR3. Germline V CDR1 and CDR2: MDHEN, SYDVKM. The germline V and J ends were trimmed by 3 bases and 0 bases, with 11 bases remaining between them.

The chain joins TRBV10-3 to TRBJ1-6; D remains ambiguous. Germline V gene lookup returns CDR1 ENHRY and CDR2 SYGVKD. The CDR3 consists of 15 residues. V lost 1 base and J 7 bases, leaving 11 bases between the germline ends. CDR3 residues: CAISELEARNSPLHF. The CDR3 nucleotides are TGTGCCATCAGTGAGTTGGAGGCTCGAAATTCACCCCTCCACTTT.

The chain couples TRBV27 to TRBJ2-7; 10 bases fit TRBD1. The CDR3 spans 14 residues. The V segment lost 7 bases and the J segment 2 bases; nucleotides outside the gene matches: 5. Germline assignment: CDR1 MNHEY and CDR2 SMNVEV (reference sequence). This CDR3 reads CASKTGTGAYEQYF. In nucleotides, the CDR3 is TGTGCCAGCAAAACCGGGACAGGGGCCTACGAGCAGTACTTC.

The chain links TRBV9 to TRBJ1-2; D unclear. The CDR3 totals 15 residues. Looked up from germline, CDR1 is SGDLS and CDR2 is YYNGEE. V was trimmed by 0 bases and J by 3 bases, leaving 12 bases between them. The CDR3 sequence: CASSVDLIPYYGYTF. In DNA, the CDR3 is TGTGCCAGCAGCGTAGATCTCATTCCCTACTATGGCTACACCTTC.

This clone has only one observation. The V gene is TRBV3-1 (or the pseudogene TRBV3-2), the J gene TRBJ2-3, with 11 nucleotides matching TRBD2. V gave up 1 base and J gave up 6 bases; unmatched junction bases: 9. CDR3 size: 17 residues. The germline CDR1 and CDR2 sequences are LGHDT and YNNKEL (reference sequence). The chain's CDR3 is CASSQAHSGGAYDTQYF. In DNA, the CDR3 is TGTGCCAGCAGCCAAGCCCATAGCGGGGGGGCGTATGATACGCAGTATTTT.

This clone was observed a handful of times. The chain employs TRBV7-2 and TRBJ1-2, with TRBD1 as a possible D gene (6 bases). V lost 5 bases and J 4 bases, leaving 17 bases between the germline ends. Germline V gives CDR1 SGHTA, CDR2 FQGNSA. The CDR3 contains 15 residues. CDR3 in amino acids: CASSPNTYRAYGYTF. The CDR3 nucleotides read TGTGCCAGCAGCCCCAATACTTACAGGGCCTATGGCTACACCTTC.

The chain carries TRBV18 and TRBJ2-7; D unresolved. The CDR3 is 14 amino acids. V dropped 5 bases and J dropped 5 bases, with 16 bases sitting between them. Germline values: CDR1 KGHSH, CDR2 LQKENI. The CDR3 is CASSMEQSAHEQYF. CDR3 sequence (DNA): TGTGCCAGCTCAATGGAGCAGTCCGCCCACGAGCAGTACTTC.